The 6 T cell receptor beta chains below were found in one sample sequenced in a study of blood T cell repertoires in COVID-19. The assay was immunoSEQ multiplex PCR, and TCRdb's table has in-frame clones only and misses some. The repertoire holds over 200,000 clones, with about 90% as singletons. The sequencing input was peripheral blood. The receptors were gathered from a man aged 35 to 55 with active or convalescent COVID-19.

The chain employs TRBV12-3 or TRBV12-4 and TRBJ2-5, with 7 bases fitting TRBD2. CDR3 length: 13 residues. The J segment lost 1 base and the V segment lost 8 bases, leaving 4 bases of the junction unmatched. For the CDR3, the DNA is TGTGCCAGCGGGAGGGACTCCCAAGAGACCCAGTACTTC. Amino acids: CASGRDSQETQYF.

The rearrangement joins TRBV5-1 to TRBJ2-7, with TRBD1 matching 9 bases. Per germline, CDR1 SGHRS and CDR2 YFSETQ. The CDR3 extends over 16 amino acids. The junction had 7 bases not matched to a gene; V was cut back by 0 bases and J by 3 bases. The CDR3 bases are TGCGCCAGCAGCTTGGCCCCCGGGGACAGGGTCTACGAGCAGTACTTC. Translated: CASSLAPGDRVYEQYF.

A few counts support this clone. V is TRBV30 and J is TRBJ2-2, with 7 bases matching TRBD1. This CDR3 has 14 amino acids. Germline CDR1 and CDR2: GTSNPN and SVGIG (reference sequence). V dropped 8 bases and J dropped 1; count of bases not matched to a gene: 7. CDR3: CAGRDRQNTGELFF. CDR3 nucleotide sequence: TGTGCCGGAAGGGACAGACAGAACACCGGGGAGCTGTTTTTT. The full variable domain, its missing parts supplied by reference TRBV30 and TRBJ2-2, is SQTIHQWPATLVQPVGSPLSLECTVEGTSNPNLYWYRQAAGRGLQLLFYSVGIGQISSEVPQNLSASRPQDRQFILSSKKLLLSDSGFYLCAGRDRQNTGELFFGEGSRLTVL.

The CDR3 reads CAWSEPQGPGGYTF. CDR3 DNA sequence: TGTGCCTGGAGTGAACCGCAGGGGCCGGGGGGCTACACCTTC. This rearrangement joins TRBV30 to TRBJ1-2; possibly TRBD1 for D (6 bases). From germline, CDR1 is GTSNPN and CDR2 SVGIG (reference sequence). V shed 1 base and J shed 8 bases, with 17 bases lying between them. The CDR3 contains 14 residues.

CDR3 protein: CASSPNDLNAANQPQHF. Written as DNA, the CDR3 is TGCGCCAGCAGCCCTAATGATCTTAATGCCGCCAATCAGCCCCAGCATTTT. V usage is TRBV4-1 and J usage is TRBJ1-5; D is unresolved. The germline CDR1 and CDR2 sequences are MGHRA and YSYEKL. The ends were cut back, 4 bases at V and 3 bases at J, with 19 bases in the middle. The CDR3 spans 17 residues.

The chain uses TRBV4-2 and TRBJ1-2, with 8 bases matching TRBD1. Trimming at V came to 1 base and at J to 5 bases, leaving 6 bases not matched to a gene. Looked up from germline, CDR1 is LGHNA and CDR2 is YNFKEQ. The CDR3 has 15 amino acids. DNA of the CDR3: TGTGCCAGCAGCCAAGTGAGGACAGGGCGGTATGGCTACACCTTC. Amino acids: CASSQVRTGRYGYTF.